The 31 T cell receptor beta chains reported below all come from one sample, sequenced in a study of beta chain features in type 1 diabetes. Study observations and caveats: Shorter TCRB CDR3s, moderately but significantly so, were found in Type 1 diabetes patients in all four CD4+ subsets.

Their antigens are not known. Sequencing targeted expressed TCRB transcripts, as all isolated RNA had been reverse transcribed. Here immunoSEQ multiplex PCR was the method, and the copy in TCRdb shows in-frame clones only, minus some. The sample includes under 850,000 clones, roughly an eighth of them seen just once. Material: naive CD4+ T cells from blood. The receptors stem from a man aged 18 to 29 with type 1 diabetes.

The chain's CDR3 is CASSALEELHYEQYF. In nucleotides, the CDR3 is TGTGCCAGCAGCGCCTTAGAGGAGCTACACTACGAGCAGTACTTC. This chain uses TRBV9 with TRBJ2-7; D not certain. There are 15 residues in the CDR3. V lost 3 bases and J lost 3, with 16 bases in between. Germline-derived CDR1 and CDR2 are SGDLS and YYNGEE.

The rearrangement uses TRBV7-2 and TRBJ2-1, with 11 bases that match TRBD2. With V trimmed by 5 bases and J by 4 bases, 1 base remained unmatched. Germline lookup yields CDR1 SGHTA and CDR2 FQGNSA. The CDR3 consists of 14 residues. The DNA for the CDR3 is TGTGCCAGCAGCACTAGCGGGAGTTACAATGAGCAGTTCTTC. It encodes CASSTSGSYNEQFF.

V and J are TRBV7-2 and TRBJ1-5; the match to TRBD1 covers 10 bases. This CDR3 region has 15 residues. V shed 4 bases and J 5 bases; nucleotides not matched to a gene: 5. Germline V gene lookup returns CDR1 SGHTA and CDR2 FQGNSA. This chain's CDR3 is CASSYRTGGYQPQHF. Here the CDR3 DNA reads TGTGCCAGCAGCTACCGGACAGGGGGGTATCAGCCCCAGCATTTT.

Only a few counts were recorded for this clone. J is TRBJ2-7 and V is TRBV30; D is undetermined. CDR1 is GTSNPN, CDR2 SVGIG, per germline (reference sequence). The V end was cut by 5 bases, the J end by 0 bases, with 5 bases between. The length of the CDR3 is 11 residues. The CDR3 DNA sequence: TGTGCCTGGGTTAGCTCCTACGAGCAGTACTTC. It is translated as CAWVSSYEQYF.

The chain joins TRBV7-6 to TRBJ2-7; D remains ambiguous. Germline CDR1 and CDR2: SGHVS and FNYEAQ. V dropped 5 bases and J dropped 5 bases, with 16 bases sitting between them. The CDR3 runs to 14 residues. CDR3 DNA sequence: TGTGCCAGCAGCCCCAGCCCAGCTAATGACGAGCAGTACTTC. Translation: CASSPSPANDEQYF.

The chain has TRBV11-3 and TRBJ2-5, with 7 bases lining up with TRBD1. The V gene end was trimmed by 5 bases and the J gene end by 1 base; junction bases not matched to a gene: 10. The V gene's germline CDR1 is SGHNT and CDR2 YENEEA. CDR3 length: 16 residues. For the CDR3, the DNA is TGTGCCAGCAGCCAGGCCGGGACAGAACTCCAAGAGACCCAGTACTTC. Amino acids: CASSQAGTELQETQYF.

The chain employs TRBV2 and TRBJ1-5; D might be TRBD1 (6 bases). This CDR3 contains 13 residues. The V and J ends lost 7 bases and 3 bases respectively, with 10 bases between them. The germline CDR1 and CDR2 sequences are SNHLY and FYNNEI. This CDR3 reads CASTGQYNQPQHF. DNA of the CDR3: TGTGCCAGCACCGGACAGTACAATCAGCCCCAGCATTTT. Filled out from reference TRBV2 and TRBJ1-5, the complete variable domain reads EPEVTQTPSHQVTQMGQEVILRCVPISNHLYFYWYRQILGQKVEFLVSFYNNEISEKSEIFDDQFSVERPDGSNFTLKIRSTKLEDSAMYFCASTGQYNQPQHFGDGTRLSIL.

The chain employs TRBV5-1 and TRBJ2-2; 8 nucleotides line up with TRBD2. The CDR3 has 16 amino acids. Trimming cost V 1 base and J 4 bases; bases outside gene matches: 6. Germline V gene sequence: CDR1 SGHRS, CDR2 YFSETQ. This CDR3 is CASSLIQRGLTGELFF. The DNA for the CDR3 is TGCGCCAGCAGCTTGATCCAGCGGGGGCTCACCGGGGAGCTGTTTTTT.

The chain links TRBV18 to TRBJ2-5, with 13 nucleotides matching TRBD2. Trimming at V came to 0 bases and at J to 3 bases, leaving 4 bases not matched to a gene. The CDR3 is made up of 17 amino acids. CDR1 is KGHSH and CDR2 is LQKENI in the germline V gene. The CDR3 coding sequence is TGTGCCAGCTCACCACCGGGACTAGCGGGGCCCGAAGAGACCCAGTACTTC. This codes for CASSPPGLAGPEETQYF.

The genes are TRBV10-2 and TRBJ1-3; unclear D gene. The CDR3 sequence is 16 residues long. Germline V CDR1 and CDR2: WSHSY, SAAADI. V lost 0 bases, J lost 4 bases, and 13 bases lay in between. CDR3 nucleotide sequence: TGCGCCAGCAGTGAGTCGGGCGGAGGGAACGGAAACACCATATATTTT. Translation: CASSESGGGNGNTIYF.

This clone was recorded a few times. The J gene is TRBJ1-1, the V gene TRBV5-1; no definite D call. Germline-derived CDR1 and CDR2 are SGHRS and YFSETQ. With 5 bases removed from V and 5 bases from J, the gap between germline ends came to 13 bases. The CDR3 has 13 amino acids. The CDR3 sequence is CASSLRVDTEAFF. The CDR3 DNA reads TGCGCCAGCAGTCTCCGGGTAGATACTGAAGCTTTCTTT.

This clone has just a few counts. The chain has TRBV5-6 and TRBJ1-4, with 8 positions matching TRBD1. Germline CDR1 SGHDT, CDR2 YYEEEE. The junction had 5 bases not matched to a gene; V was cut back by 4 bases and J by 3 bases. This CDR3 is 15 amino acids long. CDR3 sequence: CASSPPDRANEKLFF. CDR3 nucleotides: TGTGCCAGCAGCCCCCCGGACAGGGCTAATGAAAAACTGTTTTTT.

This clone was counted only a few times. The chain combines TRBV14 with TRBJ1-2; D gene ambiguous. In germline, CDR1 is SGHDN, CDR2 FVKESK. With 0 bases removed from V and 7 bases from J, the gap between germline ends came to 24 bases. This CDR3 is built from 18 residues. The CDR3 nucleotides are TGTGCCAGCAGCCAAGATGTCCGTTGGAACGGGAGGATGGGTGGCTACACCTTC. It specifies CASSQDVRWNGRMGGYTF.

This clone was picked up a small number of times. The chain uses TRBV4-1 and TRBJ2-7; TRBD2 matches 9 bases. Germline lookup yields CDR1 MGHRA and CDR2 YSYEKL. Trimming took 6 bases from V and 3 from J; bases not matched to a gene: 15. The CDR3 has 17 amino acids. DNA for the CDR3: TGCGCCAGCAGTAAGTGGCCTAGCGGGGACCGACACTACGAGCAGTACTTC. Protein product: CASSKWPSGDRHYEQYF.

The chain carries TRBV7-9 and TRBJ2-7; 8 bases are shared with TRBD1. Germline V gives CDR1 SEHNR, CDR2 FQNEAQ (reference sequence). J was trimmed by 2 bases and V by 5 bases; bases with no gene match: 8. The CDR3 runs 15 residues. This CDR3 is CASSPRTGSTYEQYF. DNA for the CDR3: TGTGCCAGCAGCCCCAGGACAGGGTCAACCTACGAGCAGTACTTC.

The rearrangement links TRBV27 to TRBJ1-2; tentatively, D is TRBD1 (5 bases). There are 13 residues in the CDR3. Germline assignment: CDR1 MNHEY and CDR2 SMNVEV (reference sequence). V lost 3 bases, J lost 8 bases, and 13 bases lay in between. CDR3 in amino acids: CASSFYGGLGYTF. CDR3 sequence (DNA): TGTGCCAGCAGTTTCTACGGGGGACTCGGCTACACCTTC.

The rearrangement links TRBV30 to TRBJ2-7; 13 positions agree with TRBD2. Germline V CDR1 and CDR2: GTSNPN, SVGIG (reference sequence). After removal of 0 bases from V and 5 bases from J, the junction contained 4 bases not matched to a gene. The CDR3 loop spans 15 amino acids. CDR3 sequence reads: CAWSVRLAGGNEQYF. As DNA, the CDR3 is TGTGCCTGGAGTGTACGACTAGCGGGGGGCAACGAGCAGTACTTC.

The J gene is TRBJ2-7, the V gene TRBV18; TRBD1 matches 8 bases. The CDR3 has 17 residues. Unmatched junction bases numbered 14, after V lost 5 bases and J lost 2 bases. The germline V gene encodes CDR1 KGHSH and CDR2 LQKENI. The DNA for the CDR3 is TGTGCCAGCTCAGAAACGACCAGGGGGCCGTTTCCCTACGAGCAGTACTTC. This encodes CASSETTRGPFPYEQYF.

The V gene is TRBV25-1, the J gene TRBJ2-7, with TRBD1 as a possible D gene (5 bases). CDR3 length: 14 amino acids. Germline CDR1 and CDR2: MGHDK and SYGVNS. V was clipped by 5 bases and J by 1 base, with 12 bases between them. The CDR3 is CASSQQGSSYEQYF. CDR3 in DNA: TGTGCCAGCAGTCAGCAGGGCTCGTCCTACGAGCAGTACTTC.

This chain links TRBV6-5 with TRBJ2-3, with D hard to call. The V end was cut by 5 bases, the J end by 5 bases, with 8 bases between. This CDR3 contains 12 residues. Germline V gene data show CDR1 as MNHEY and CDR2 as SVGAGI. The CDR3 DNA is TGTGCCAGCAGTCCCTCCGGAGATACGCAGTATTTT. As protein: CASSPSGDTQYF.

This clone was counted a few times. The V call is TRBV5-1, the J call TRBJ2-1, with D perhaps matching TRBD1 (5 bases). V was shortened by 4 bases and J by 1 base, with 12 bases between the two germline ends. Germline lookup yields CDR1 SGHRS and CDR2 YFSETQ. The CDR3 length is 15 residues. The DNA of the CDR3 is TGCGCCAGCAGCACAGGACCGGAGTCCTACAATGAGCAGTTCTTC. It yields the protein CASSTGPESYNEQFF.

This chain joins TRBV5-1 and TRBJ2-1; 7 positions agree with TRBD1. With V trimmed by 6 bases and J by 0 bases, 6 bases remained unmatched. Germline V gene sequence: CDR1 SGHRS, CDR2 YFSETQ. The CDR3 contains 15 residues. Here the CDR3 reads CASTPGTDSYNEQFF. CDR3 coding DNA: TGCGCCAGCACCCCCGGGACAGACTCCTACAATGAGCAGTTCTTC. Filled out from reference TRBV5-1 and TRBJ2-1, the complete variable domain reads KAGVTQTPRYLIKTRGQQVTLSCSPISGHRSVSWYQQTPGQGLQFLFEYFSETQRNKGNFPGRFSGRQFSNSRSEMNVSTLELGDSALYLCASTPGTDSYNEQFFGPGTRLTVL.

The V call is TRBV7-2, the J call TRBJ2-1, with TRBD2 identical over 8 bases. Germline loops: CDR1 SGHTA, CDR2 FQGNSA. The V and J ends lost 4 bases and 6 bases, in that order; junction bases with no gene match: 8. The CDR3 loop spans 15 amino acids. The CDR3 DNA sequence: TGTGCCAGCAGCTCAAAGGGAAGCGGGGGCAATGAGCAGTTCTTC. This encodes CASSSKGSGGNEQFF. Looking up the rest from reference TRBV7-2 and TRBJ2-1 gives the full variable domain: GAGVSQSPSNKVTEKGKDVELRCDPISGHTALYWYRQSLGQGLEFLIYFQGNSAPDKSGLPSDRFSAERTGGSVSTLTIQRTQQEDSAVYLCASSSKGSGGNEQFFGPGTRLTVL.

In DNA, the CDR3 is TGTGCCAGCAGCTTAGCAGTTGGGGGGCTCGTGGAGACCCAGTACTTC. Protein sequence: CASSLAVGGLVETQYF. J is TRBJ2-5 and V is TRBV13; D tentatively fits TRBD1 or TRBD2 (6 bases each). The germline V gene has CDR1 PRHDT and CDR2 FYEKMQ (reference sequence). The CDR3 spans 16 residues. Trimming took off 1 base at V and 5 bases at J, with 17 bases between the two ends.

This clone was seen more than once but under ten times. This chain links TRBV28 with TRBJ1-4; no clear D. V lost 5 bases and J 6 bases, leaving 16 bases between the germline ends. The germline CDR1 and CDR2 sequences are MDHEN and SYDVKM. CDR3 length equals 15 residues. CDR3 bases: TGTGCCAGCAGTCGCGGTGGGGAGGGTGATGAAAAACTGTTTTTT. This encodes CASSRGGEGDEKLFF.

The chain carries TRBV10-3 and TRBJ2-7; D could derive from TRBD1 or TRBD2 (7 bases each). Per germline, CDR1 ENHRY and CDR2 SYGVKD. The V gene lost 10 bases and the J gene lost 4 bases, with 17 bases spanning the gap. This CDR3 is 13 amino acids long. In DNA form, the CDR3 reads TGTGCCACCAATAGGGAGGGGGCGTACGAGCAGTACTTC. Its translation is CATNREGAYEQYF.

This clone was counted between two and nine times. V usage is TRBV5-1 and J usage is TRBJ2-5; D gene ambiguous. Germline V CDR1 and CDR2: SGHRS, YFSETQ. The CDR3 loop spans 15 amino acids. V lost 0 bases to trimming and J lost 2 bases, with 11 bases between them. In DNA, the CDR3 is TGCGCCAGCAGCTTGGCCAATCGGCAGCAAGAGACCCAGTACTTC. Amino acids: CASSLANRQQETQYF.

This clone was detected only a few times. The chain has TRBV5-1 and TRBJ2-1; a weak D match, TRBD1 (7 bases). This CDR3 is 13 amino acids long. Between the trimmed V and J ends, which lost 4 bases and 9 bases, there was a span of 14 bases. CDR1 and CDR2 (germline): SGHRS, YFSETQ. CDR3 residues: CASSLNRGGEQFF. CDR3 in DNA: TGCGCCAGCAGCCTAAACAGGGGAGGTGAGCAGTTCTTC.

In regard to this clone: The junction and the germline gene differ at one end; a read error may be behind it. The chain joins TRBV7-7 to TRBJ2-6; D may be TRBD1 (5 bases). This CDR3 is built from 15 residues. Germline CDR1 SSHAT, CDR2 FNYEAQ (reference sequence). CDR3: CASSLDSSGANVLTF. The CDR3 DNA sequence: TGTGCTAGCAGCTTAGACAGCTCTGGGGCCAACGTCCTGACTTTC.

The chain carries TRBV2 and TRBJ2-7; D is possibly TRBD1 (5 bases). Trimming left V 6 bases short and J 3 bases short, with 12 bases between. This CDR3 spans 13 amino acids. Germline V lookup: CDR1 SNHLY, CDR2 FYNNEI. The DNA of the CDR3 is TGTGCCAGCAGCGAAACGACAGTCTACGAGCAGTACTTC. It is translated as CASSETTVYEQYF. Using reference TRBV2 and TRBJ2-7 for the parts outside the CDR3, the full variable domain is EPEVTQTPSHQVTQMGQEVILRCVPISNHLYFYWYRQILGQKVEFLVSFYNNEISEKSEIFDDQFSVERPDGSNFTLKIRSTKLEDSAMYFCASSETTVYEQYFGPGTRLTVT.

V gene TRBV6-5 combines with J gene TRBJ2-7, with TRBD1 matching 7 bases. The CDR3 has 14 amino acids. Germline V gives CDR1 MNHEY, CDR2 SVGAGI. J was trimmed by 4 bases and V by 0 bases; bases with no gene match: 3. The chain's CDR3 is CASSYSRQGYEQYF. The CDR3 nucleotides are TGTGCCAGCAGTTACTCCCGACAGGGTTACGAGCAGTACTTC.